What follows are 2 T cell receptor beta chains derived from one specimen sequenced in a study of T cell responses to AZD1222 COVID-19 vaccine. Assay: immunoSEQ multiplex PCR; the TCRdb copy retains only in-frame clones and omits some. The data contain 120,000 or so clones, less than 95% of them seen just once; the ten biggest clones take up nearly 4.5%. Sequencing was performed on peripheral blood, taken on day 0 of MenACWY control vaccination. These receptors came from an adult in good health.

This clone showed up just once. The chain carries TRBV2 and TRBJ1-4; D possibly corresponds to TRBD1 (6 bases). V was cut by 8 bases and J by 6 bases, with 16 bases left in between. CDR3 size: 14 residues. Germline CDR1 is SNHLY and CDR2 is FYNNEI. CDR3 amino acids: CASSPGGGHEKLFF. CDR3 in DNA: TGTGCCAGCTCCCCGGGGGGGGGCCATGAAAAACTGTTTTTT.

The J gene is TRBJ2-5, the V gene TRBV6-2 or TRBV6-3; 8 positions agree with TRBD2. CDR1 is MNHEY and CDR2 is SVGEGT in the germline V gene. The CDR3 loop spans 15 amino acids. After removal of 4 bases from V and 6 bases from J, the junction contained 10 bases not matched to a gene. The CDR3 nucleotides read TGTGCCAGCAGTTTGATGCGGGGGGCCCCAAAGACCCAGTACTTC. Protein: CASSLMRGAPKTQYF.